Each of the 17 T cell receptor beta chains below was sequenced from the same sample in a study of blood T cell repertoires in COVID-19. The protocol was immunoSEQ multiplex PCR, while the TCRdb copy is restricted to in-frame clones and leaves out a portion. This table has roughly 91,000 clones, around three quarters appearing once. What was sequenced was peripheral blood. These receptors all stem from a man between 65 and 80 years old with acute or convalescent COVID-19.

This clone was observed a few times. The chain couples TRBV5-1 to TRBJ1-1; D call uncertain. The V gene lost 4 bases and the J gene lost 0 bases, with 10 bases spanning the gap. The V gene's germline CDR1 is SGHRS and CDR2 YFSETQ. The CDR3 extends over 14 amino acids. Here the CDR3 DNA reads TGCGCCAGCAGCCCGGTCACAGTGAACACTGAAGCTTTCTTT. It encodes CASSPVTVNTEAFF.

J is TRBJ2-1 and V is TRBV28; D uncertain. Trimming removed 2 bases from V and 9 bases from J, with 8 bases in between. The CDR3 contains 12 residues. Germline V gene data show CDR1 as MDHEN and CDR2 as SYDVKM. For the CDR3, the DNA is TGTGCCAGCAGTTTAATGGGCCGTGAGCAGTTCTTC. As protein: CASSLMGREQFF.

The V gene is TRBV7-9, the J gene TRBJ2-1; D not resolved. Trimming pared 2 bases from V and 8 bases from J, leaving 13 bases between. The CDR3 totals 14 residues. The germline CDR1 and CDR2 sequences are SEHNR and FQNEAQ (reference sequence). CDR3: CASSLQTPSDEQFF. The CDR3, as DNA: TGTGCCAGCAGCTTACAGACCCCGAGCGATGAGCAGTTCTTC.

The chain employs TRBV5-1 and TRBJ2-3; 7 positions match TRBD2. This CDR3 spans 15 amino acids. CDR1 and CDR2 from the germline V gene are SGHRS and YFSETQ. V lost 6 bases and J lost 4; bases outside the gene matches: 11. CDR3 sequence reads: CASTMGRGPPDTQYF. The CDR3 region has the DNA TGCGCCAGCACCATGGGGAGGGGACCCCCAGATACGCAGTATTTT.

This clone appeared a few times. V usage is TRBV2 and J usage is TRBJ2-5, with 7 bases aligning to TRBD2. CDR1 SNHLY and CDR2 FYNNEI come from the germline V gene. The CDR3 loop spans 16 amino acids. The trim removed 7 bases at V and 1 base at J, leaving 12 bases unmatched. The CDR3 DNA reads as TGTGCCAGCACCGAATTGGGGGAGGGACTCCAAGAGACCCAGTACTTC. This codes for CASTELGEGLQETQYF.

The rearrangement uses TRBV6-5 and TRBJ2-7, with TRBD1 identical over 10 bases. Per germline, CDR1 MNHEY and CDR2 SVGAGI. V lost 5 bases to trimming and J lost 3 bases; unmatched junction nucleotides: 4. The CDR3 covers 14 residues. The CDR3 loop is CASSTGTGVYEQYF. As DNA, the CDR3 is TGTGCCAGCAGTACCGGGACAGGGGTCTACGAGCAGTACTTC.

A single count supports this clone. The chain couples TRBV5-1 to TRBJ1-1; D unclear. Per germline, CDR1 SGHRS and CDR2 YFSETQ. The V end was cut by 6 bases, the J end by 0 bases, with 12 bases between. The CDR3 has 14 residues. The DNA for the CDR3 is TGCGCCAGCAATGCCGCGGTCATGAACACTGAAGCTTTCTTT. The encoded protein is CASNAAVMNTEAFF.

This chain links TRBV3-1 (or the pseudogene TRBV3-2) with TRBJ2-2; 9 nucleotides match TRBD1. J gave up 1 base and V 2 bases, and 2 bases lay outside the gene matches. Germline CDR1 LGHDT, CDR2 YNNKEL (reference sequence). This CDR3 region has 16 residues. The CDR3 DNA follows: TGTGCCAGCAGCCAAAAGGGACAGGGGAACACCGGGGAGCTGTTTTTT. It is translated as CASSQKGQGNTGELFF.

This chain uses TRBV3-1 (or the pseudogene TRBV3-2) with TRBJ2-1; 9 bases match TRBD1. V was pared by 4 bases and J by 7 bases, with 11 bases of the junction left unmatched. Germline assignment: CDR1 LGHDT and CDR2 YNNKEL (reference sequence). The CDR3 runs to 16 residues. The CDR3 nucleotides are TGTGCCAGCAGCCGGCTAATCGGGACAGGGAGGAATGAGCAGTTCTTC. This gives the protein CASSRLIGTGRNEQFF.

The chain employs TRBV10-1 and TRBJ2-2, with 12 bases aligning to TRBD1. Germline assignment: CDR1 WNHNN and CDR2 SYGVQD (reference sequence). This CDR3 comprises 21 residues. V lost 2 bases to trimming and J lost 0 bases; unmatched junction nucleotides: 13. The CDR3 is CASSELHSGTGGQTNTGELFF. The CDR3 region has the DNA TGCGCCAGCAGTGAGCTGCACTCCGGGACAGGGGGCCAAACGAACACCGGGGAGCTGTTTTTT.

The chain is built from TRBV7-9 and TRBJ2-7, with 9 bases identical to TRBD1. Germline V gene sequence: CDR1 SEHNR, CDR2 FQNEAQ (reference sequence). Losses at the gene ends were 3 bases for V and 5 bases for J; bases not matched to a gene: 5. The CDR3 has 14 residues. The CDR3 DNA is TGTGCCAGCAGCTTCGGACAGGGGAGGGACGAGCAGTACTTC. Translated, it gives CASSFGQGRDEQYF.

The chain employs TRBV6-5 and TRBJ1-1; the D gene is possibly TRBD1 (6 bases). Trimming cost V 5 bases and J 3 bases, with 13 bases left between them. CDR1 and CDR2 from the germline V gene are MNHEY and SVGAGI. CDR3 length: 14 amino acids. CDR3 nucleotides: TGTGCCAGCAGTAGAACAGGGAGGGACACTGAAGCTTTCTTT. Translation gives CASSRTGRDTEAFF.

This clone was counted a few times. The rearrangement uses TRBV7-6 and TRBJ2-1; TRBD1 is a possible D gene (5 bases). CDR1 SGHVS and CDR2 FNYEAQ come from the germline V gene. Trimming left V 3 bases short and J 6 bases short, with 9 bases between. The CDR3 length is 13 residues. The CDR3 is CASSLGRANEQFF. Written as DNA, the CDR3 is TGTGCCAGCAGCTTGGGCAGGGCCAATGAGCAGTTCTTC.

The chain couples TRBV5-1 to TRBJ1-1, with D tentatively TRBD1 (5 bases). V was clipped by 0 bases and J by 0 bases, with 9 bases between them. The CDR3 is 15 residues long. Per germline, CDR1 SGHRS and CDR2 YFSETQ. The CDR3: CASSLVKGMNTEAFF. The CDR3 nucleotides are TGCGCCAGCAGCTTGGTGAAGGGGATGAACACTGAAGCTTTCTTT. Full variable domain (rest looked up from reference TRBV5-1 and TRBJ1-1): KAGVTQTPRYLIKTRGQQVTLSCSPISGHRSVSWYQQTPGQGLQFLFEYFSETQRNKGNFPGRFSGRQFSNSRSEMNVSTLELGDSALYLCASSLVKGMNTEAFFGQGTRLTVV.

CDR3 loop: CASSPLGQGGRNTEAFF. The CDR3 region has the DNA TGTGCCAGCTCACCGTTGGGACAGGGGGGACGGAACACTGAAGCTTTCTTT. The rearrangement joins TRBV18 to TRBJ1-1, with 11 bases aligning to TRBD1. Germline V gene lookup returns CDR1 KGHSH and CDR2 LQKENI. CDR3 length: 17 amino acids. J was trimmed by 1 base and V by 3 bases; bases with no gene match: 7.

V is TRBV5-6 and J is TRBJ1-1; D is unclear. The CDR3 is 13 amino acids. V was trimmed by 1 base and J by 3 bases, leaving 7 bases between them. Germline V gene lookup returns CDR1 SGHDT and CDR2 YYEEEE. CDR3 in amino acids: CASSLNRDTEAFF. CDR3 DNA sequence: TGTGCCAGCAGCTTGAACCGGGACACTGAAGCTTTCTTT.

This chain joins TRBV2 and TRBJ2-6, with 9 bases lining up with TRBD2. In germline, CDR1 is SNHLY, CDR2 FYNNEI. V was pared by 8 bases and J by 0 bases, with 14 bases of the junction left unmatched. The CDR3 is made up of 19 amino acids. The CDR3 region has the DNA TGTGCCAGCTGTGCGACGGCGGGGGGGGCCGCCTCTGGGGCCAACGTCCTGACTTTC. It is translated as CASCATAGGAASGANVLTF.